A selection of T cell receptor beta chains follows, all from one sample in a study of blood T cell repertoires in COVID-19. Some clones are missing from TCRdb's copy, which holds only in-frame ones; the method was immunoSEQ multiplex PCR. The table records under 55,000 clones, roughly 80% of them present only once. The material sequenced was peripheral blood. The receptors come from a man between 65 and 79 years old with acute or convalescent COVID-19. Each CDR3 is given with its conserved first and last residue. Clone size is not always given. Where it is, it says once, few, many or a class for expanded clones.

>TRBV6-5|-|TRBJ1-4
CASSSTRATNEKLFF
>TRBV9|-|TRBJ2-3
CASSVVAGGADTQYF
>TRBV11-1|-|TRBJ2-1
CASSRPGLAGVNEQFF
>TRBV6-1|-|TRBJ1-1
CASSDPPGLQAFF
>TRBV6-4|-|TRBJ2-2
CATTSGENTGELFF
>TRBV7-3|-|TRBJ2-3
CASSFGQYTDTQYF
>TRBV7-3|-|TRBJ2-5
CASSDRGQETQYF
>TRBV3-1/TRBV3-2|-|TRBJ1-2
CASSLPNPGGYGYTF
>TRBV5-6|-|TRBJ2-7
CASSLQGAGYEQYF
>TRBV5-6|-|TRBJ1-6
CASSLAVRTGVSPLHF
>TRBV2|-|TRBJ2-6
CATRGFSSGANVLTF
>TRBV28|-|TRBJ1-6
CASIAGQGVNSPLHF
>TRBV29-1|-|TRBJ1-2
CSVRTGGRRGDGYTF
>TRBV21-1|-|TRBJ2-7
CASSKDSIEGVAEQYF
>TRBV28|-|TRBJ2-4
CASSLQGMAKNIQYF
>TRBV4-1|once|TRBJ1-4
CASSQDVLREKLFF
>TRBV19|-|TRBJ1-6
CASLEQQGATPLHF
>TRBV4-1|-|TRBJ2-7
CASSQGGTDPSYEQYF
>TRBV3-1/TRBV3-2|-|TRBJ1-1
CASSQGAAGGGVAFF
>TRBV19|-|TRBJ1-4
CASMTPASTNEKLFF
>TRBV11-2|-|TRBJ1-1
CASSLDLIRMNTEAFF
>TRBV4-1|-|TRBJ1-5
CASSQVWGEKQPQHF
>TRBV7-9|-|TRBJ1-2
CASSQGDGPYGYTF
>TRBV9|-|TRBJ1-2
CASSANRGRNGYTF
>TRBV10-3|few|TRBJ1-1
CAISPTGGTTEAFF
>TRBV3-1/TRBV3-2|-|TRBJ2-7
CASTGQGSDEQYF
>TRBV29-1|-|TRBJ1-1
CSVEDDRGNTEAFF
>TRBV19|few|TRBJ1-4
CASSTAKGEKLFF
>TRBV19|medium-sized|TRBJ1-5
CASSITGGSGQPQHF
>TRBV19|-|TRBJ1-2
CASSMDRVFGYGYTF
>TRBV2|once|TRBJ1-4
CASSDDRGSEEKLFF
>TRBV7-6|-|TRBJ2-3
CASSFLPGGHDTQYF
>TRBV7-9|once|TRBJ1-1
CASSFAGGTEAFF
>TRBV25-1|-|TRBJ2-5
CASRETGVQETQYF
>TRBV5-3|-|TRBJ2-2
CARSLTTEGGPNTGELFF
>TRBV7-2|-|TRBJ2-6
CASSRGGAGANVLTF
>TRBV6-5|few|TRBJ2-1
CASSYSVSNEQFF
>TRBV18|-|TRBJ1-3
CASSPRKGDVLNTIYF
>TRBV6-5|-|TRBJ2-7
CASNSGGFGEQYF
>TRBV4-3|-|TRBJ1-2
CASSQDFDSPGILGYTF
>TRBV2|-|TRBJ2-3
CASSEVSGSTDTQYF
>TRBV19|-|TRBJ1-1
CASKNSLNTEAFF
>TRBV30|-|TRBJ1-3
CAWSVSGAGNTIYF
>TRBV10-2|-|TRBJ2-3
CASNKGAGTDTQYF
>TRBV4-1|-|TRBJ1-1
CASSQVTGRDTEAFF
>TRBV11-2|medium-sized|TRBJ2-3
CASSSNSQGIADTQYF
>TRBV4-3|-|TRBJ2-3
CASSPSYQGTDTQYF
>TRBV2|-|TRBJ2-1
CASSGLASYNEQFF
>TRBV9|-|TRBJ1-5
CASSVTPDNQPQHF
>TRBV19|-|TRBJ1-3
CATGSSGNTIYF
>TRBV7-9|few|TRBJ2-7
CASSNAHSGGWVEQYF
>TRBV15|few|TRBJ2-1
CATSSRDTYNEQFF
>TRBV18|once|TRBJ2-3
CASFSGQGFTDTQYF
>TRBV5-4|-|TRBJ1-6
CASSTSGGRSNSPLHF
>TRBV5-1|-|TRBJ1-3
CASSDRGSGNTIYF
>TRBV19|-|TRBJ2-7
CASIYGGDRGYHF
>TRBV7-9|-|TRBJ2-2
CASSPRRLAGGPGTGELFF
>TRBV4-2|many|TRBJ2-5
CASSQERGGQETQYF